A single sample is the source of the 16 T cell receptor beta chains below, sequenced in a study of blood T cells in healthy people across ages. Combining a sample-barcoded 5' primer with a J-beta primer mix, a second PCR ran for about 7 to 11 cycles. One entry per CDR3 protein, called by TCRdb with MiXCR from the 5' RACE reads. This sample carries hundreds of thousands of distinct CDR3 sequences, approximately 29% of them seen once, and the ten largest clones take 15% to 19%. The sample consisted of blood. The source is a woman older than 75 in good health.

Concerning this clonotype itself: Germline and junction disagree at one end, which may indicate a read error. V gene TRBV25-1 combines with J gene TRBJ2-7, with 8 bases that match TRBD2. Germline-derived CDR1 and CDR2 are MGHDK and SYGVNS. This CDR3 region has 15 residues. In DNA form, the CDR3 reads TGTGCCAGCAGCGATCTGGGCGGGGGGCTCTACAAGCAGTACTTC. It translates to CASSDLGGGLYKQYF.

This clonotype came up many times. The V call is TRBV30, the J call TRBJ2-3; D not resolved. The germline V gene has CDR1 GTSNPN and CDR2 SVGIG (reference sequence). The CDR3 runs 14 residues. V dropped 1 base and J dropped 2 bases, with 10 bases sitting between them. CDR3 residues: CAWSAPGPTDTQYF. The CDR3 DNA reads as TGTGCCTGGAGTGCCCCAGGACCCACAGATACGCAGTATTTT.

The rearrangement joins TRBV29-1 to TRBJ2-1; D gene uncertain. The CDR3 sequence is 16 residues long. The V end was cut by 5 bases, the J end by 10 bases, with 27 bases between. The germline V gene has CDR1 SQVTM and CDR2 ANQGSEA. Written as DNA, the CDR3 is TGCAGCGTTTCAGGAAATAAAGGACCCTTTCAAGAGGAGCAGTTCTTC. Amino acid sequence: CSVSGNKGPFQEEQFF.

V usage is TRBV6-5 and J usage is TRBJ2-1; 11 positions match TRBD2. With V trimmed by 2 bases and J by 8 bases, 17 bases remained unmatched. Germline V CDR1 and CDR2: MNHEY, SVGAGI. The CDR3 runs to 19 residues. The chain's CDR3 is CASSYPRLAGTPSVDEQFF. The CDR3 nucleotides are TGTGCCAGCAGTTACCCAAGACTAGCGGGGACCCCATCAGTTGATGAGCAGTTCTTC.

Regarding this clonotype: The germline gene is not matched at one end of the junction; a read error may be the cause. The rearrangement joins TRBV7-7 to TRBJ2-4; TRBD2 is a possible D gene (6 bases). The end of the DNA aligns better with TRBJ2-7, so the J call may be wrong. The germline V gene has CDR1 SSHAT and CDR2 FNYEAQ (reference sequence). This CDR3 is built from 16 residues. CDR3 sequence (DNA): TGTGCTAGCAGCCCAACCGGGGGTAGCGAAATCTACGAGCAGTACTTC. Translation: CASSPTGGSEIYEQYF.

This clonotype was counted ten times or more. In DNA form, the CDR3 reads TGCAGTGCCGGGACGGATGGCTACACCTTC. Protein product: CSAGTDGYTF. V is TRBV20-1 and J is TRBJ1-2; D may be TRBD1 (5 bases). Trimming pared 6 bases from V and 6 bases from J, leaving 8 bases between. CDR3 size: 10 residues. The germline V gene encodes CDR1 DFQATT and CDR2 SNEGSKA (reference sequence).

In its sample, this clonotype was seen a few times. The genes are TRBV18 and TRBJ2-3; D might be TRBD1 (5 bases). Germline CDR1 and CDR2: KGHSH and LQKENI. Trimming removed 2 bases at V and 4 bases at J, with 13 bases between. This CDR3 spans 15 amino acids. As DNA, the CDR3 is TGTGCCAGCTCACCAAACCAGGGCCTCGCAGATACGCAGTATTTT. Amino acids: CASSPNQGLADTQYF.

This clonotype was recorded a few times. The chain employs TRBV12-3 or TRBV12-4 and TRBJ1-4; D gene unclear. V lost 2 bases and J lost 5, with 9 bases in between. This CDR3 has 14 residues. CDR3 protein: CASSLLGYNEKLFF. Written as DNA, the CDR3 is TGTGCCAGCAGTTTATTGGGTTACAATGAAAAACTGTTTTTT.

The chain employs TRBV7-9 and TRBJ2-1, with 10 positions matching TRBD2. CDR3 size: 17 residues. The germline gives CDR1 SEHNR, CDR2 FQNEAQ (reference sequence). Trimming cost V 1 base and J 6 bases; bases outside gene matches: 9. In nucleotides, the CDR3 is TGTGCCAGCAGCTTAGGCTTTGCTAGCGGGAGTCGCAATGAGCAGTTCTTC. As protein: CASSLGFASGSRNEQFF.

This clonotype was counted at least ten times. V usage is TRBV27 and J usage is TRBJ1-4, with 8 bases that match TRBD1. J gave up 6 bases and V 8 bases, and 11 bases lay outside the gene matches. Germline assignment: CDR1 MNHEY and CDR2 SMNVEV (reference sequence). The CDR3 is 15 residues long. The CDR3 here is CASRRQGARHEKLFF. The CDR3 nucleotides read TGTGCCAGCCGTCGTCAGGGGGCCAGACATGAAAAACTGTTTTTT.

Details on this clonotype: At one end, the junction sequence differs from germline, possibly due to a read error. The chain uses TRBV3-1 and TRBJ2-5; 13 bases align to TRBD2. CDR3 length equals 16 residues. CDR1 and CDR2 (germline): LGHDT, YNNKEL (reference sequence). CDR3 nucleotides: TGTGCCAGCAGCCGACGGACTAGCGGGAGCCAAGAGACCCAGTACTTT. This gives the protein CASSRRTSGSQETQYF.

This clonotype was counted only a few times. The chain couples TRBV20-1 to TRBJ1-2; D gene unclear. From germline, CDR1 is DFQATT and CDR2 SNEGSKA (reference sequence). This CDR3 comprises 15 residues. V lost 1 base and J 4 bases, leaving 16 bases between the germline ends. The CDR3 DNA reads as TGCAGTGCTAGAGGTCCGGATAGGGCGGTCTATGGCTACACCTTC. Translation gives CSARGPDRAVYGYTF.

This clonotype appeared many times. The rearrangement uses TRBV6-1 and TRBJ2-4; 7 nucleotides agree with TRBD1. CDR1 and CDR2 from the germline V gene are MNHNS and SASEGT. Trimming removed 4 bases from V and 15 bases from J; junction bases left unmatched: 12. CDR3 size: 13 residues. CDR3 DNA: TGTGCCAGCAGTGGACGATCCCGGACAGGAGCGTACTTC. Translating gives CASSGRSRTGAYF.

The J gene is TRBJ1-1, the V gene TRBV5-6; 8 bases match TRBD1. Germline CDR1 and CDR2: SGHDT and YYEEEE. The CDR3 contains 16 residues. V was clipped by 3 bases and J by 0 bases; unmatched bases: 7. CDR3 in DNA: TGTGCCAGCAGCTCCTGGACAGGGAGGGTGAACACTGAAGCTTTCTTT. Protein sequence: CASSSWTGRVNTEAFF.

A few counts support this clonotype. This may come from a read error, since a much larger clone is one base off. The chain has TRBV7-2 and TRBJ2-1, with 10 bases that match TRBD1. V dropped 3 bases and J dropped 10; count of bases not matched to a gene: 24. In germline, CDR1 is SGHTA, CDR2 FQGNSA. There are 20 residues in the CDR3. CDR3 nucleotide sequence: TGTGCCAGCAGCTTCCGGGACAGGGGATTGCGGCACACGAATGCGTCGGAGCAGTTCTTC. This encodes CASSFRDRGLRHTNASEQFF.

This clonotype was picked up a small number of times. The chain carries TRBV9 and TRBJ2-3; 10 bases are a match to TRBD2. This CDR3 has 14 residues. From germline, CDR1 is SGDLS and CDR2 YYNGEE. The V segment lost 7 bases and the J segment 3 bases; nucleotides outside the gene matches: 5. The CDR3 DNA is TGTGCCAGCGAAGCGGGGGGGCCAACAGATACGCAGTATTTT. Protein: CASEAGGPTDTQYF. Full variable domain (remainder filled in from reference TRBV9 and TRBJ2-3): DSGVTQTPKHLITATGQRVTLRCSPRSGDLSVYWYQQSLDQGLQFLIQYYNGEERAKGNILERFSAQQFPDLHSELNLSSLELGDSALYFCASEAGGPTDTQYFGPGTRLTVL.